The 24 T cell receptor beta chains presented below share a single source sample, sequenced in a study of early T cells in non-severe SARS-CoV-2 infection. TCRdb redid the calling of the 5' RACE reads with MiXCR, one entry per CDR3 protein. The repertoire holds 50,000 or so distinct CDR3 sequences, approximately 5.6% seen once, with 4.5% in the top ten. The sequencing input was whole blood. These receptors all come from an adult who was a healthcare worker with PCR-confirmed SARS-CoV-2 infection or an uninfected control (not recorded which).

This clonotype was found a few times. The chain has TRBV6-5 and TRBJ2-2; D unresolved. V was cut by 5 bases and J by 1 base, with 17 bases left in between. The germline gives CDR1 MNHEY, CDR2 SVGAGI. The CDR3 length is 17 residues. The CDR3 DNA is TGTGCCAGCAGTCTCCGTCGCGCAACGAGGAACACCGGGGAGCTGTTTTTT. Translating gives CASSLRRATRNTGELFF.

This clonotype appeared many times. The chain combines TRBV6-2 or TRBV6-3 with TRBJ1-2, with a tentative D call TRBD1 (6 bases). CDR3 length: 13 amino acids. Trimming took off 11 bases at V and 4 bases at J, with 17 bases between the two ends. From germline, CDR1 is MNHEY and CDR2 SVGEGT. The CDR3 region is CASLGADGYGYTF. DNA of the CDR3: TGTGCCTCATTGGGGGCGGACGGCTATGGCTACACCTTC.

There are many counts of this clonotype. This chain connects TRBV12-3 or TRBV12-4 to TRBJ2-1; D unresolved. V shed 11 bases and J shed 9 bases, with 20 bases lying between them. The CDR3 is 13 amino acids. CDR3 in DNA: TGTGCCGGCCCTGGGTGGCTACGCACTGAGCAGTTCTTC. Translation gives CAGPGWLRTEQFF.

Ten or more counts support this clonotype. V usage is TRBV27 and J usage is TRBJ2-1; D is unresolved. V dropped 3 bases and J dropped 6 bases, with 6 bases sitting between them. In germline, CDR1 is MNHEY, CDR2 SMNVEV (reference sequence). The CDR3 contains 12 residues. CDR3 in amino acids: CASSFYGNEQFF. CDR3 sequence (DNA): TGTGCCAGCAGTTTCTACGGCAATGAGCAGTTCTTC.

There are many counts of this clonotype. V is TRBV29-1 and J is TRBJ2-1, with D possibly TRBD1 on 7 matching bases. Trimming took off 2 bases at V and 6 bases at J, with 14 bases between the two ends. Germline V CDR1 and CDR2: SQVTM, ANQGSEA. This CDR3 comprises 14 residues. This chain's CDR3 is CSVERAGGPNEQFF. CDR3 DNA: TGCAGCGTTGAAAGGGCAGGGGGGCCCAATGAGCAGTTCTTC.

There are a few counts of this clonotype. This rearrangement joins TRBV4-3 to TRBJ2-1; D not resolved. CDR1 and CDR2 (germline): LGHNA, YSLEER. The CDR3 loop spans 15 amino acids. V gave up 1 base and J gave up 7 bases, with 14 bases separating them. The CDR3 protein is CASSQGPTEFNEQFF. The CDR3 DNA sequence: TGCGCCAGCAGCCAAGGTCCCACCGAATTTAATGAGCAGTTCTTC.

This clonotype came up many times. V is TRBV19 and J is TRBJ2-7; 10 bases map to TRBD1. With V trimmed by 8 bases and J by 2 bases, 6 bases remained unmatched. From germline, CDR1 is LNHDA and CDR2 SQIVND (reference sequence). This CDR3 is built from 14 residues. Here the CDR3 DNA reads TGTGCCAGTTCGATCGGGACAGGGGCCTACGAGCAGTACTTC. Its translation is CASSIGTGAYEQYF.

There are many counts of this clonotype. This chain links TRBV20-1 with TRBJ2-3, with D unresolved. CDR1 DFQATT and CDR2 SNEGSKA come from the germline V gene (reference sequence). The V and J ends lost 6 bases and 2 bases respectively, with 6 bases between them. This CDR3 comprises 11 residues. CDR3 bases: TGCAGTGCCCGATACACAGATACGCAGTATTTT. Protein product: CSARYTDTQYF.

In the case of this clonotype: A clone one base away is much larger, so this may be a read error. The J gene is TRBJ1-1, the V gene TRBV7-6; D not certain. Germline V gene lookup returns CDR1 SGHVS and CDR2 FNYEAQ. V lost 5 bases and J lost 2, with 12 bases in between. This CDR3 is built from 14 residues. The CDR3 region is CASSPMVSNTEAFF. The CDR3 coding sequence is TGTGCCAGCAGCCCCATGGTCTCTAACACTGAAGCTTTCTTT.

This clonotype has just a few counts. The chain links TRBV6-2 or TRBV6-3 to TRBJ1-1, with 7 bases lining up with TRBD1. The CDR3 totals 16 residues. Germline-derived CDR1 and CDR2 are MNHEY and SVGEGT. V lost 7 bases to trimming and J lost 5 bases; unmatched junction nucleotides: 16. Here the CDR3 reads CASTPTGKGARTEAFF. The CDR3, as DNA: TGTGCCAGCACCCCGACAGGGAAGGGGGCAAGGACTGAAGCTTTCTTT.

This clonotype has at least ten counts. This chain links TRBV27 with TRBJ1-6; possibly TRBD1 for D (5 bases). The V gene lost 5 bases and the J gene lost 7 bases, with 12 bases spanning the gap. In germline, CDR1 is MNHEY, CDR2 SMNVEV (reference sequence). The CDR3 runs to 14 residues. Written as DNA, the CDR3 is TGTGCCAGCAGTCCCGGGGGTCAAAATTCACCCCTCCACTTT. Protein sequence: CASSPGGQNSPLHF.

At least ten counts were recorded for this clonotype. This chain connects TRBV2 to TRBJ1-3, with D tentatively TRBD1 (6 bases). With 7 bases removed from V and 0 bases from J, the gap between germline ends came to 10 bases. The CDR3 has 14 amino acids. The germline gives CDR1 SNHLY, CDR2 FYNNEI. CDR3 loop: CASTRTVSGNTIYF. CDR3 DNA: TGTGCCAGCACCCGGACAGTCTCTGGAAACACCATATATTTT.

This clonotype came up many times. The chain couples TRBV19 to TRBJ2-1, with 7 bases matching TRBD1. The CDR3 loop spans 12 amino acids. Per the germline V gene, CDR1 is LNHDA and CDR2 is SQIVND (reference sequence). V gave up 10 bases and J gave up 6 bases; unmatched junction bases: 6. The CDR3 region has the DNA TGTGCCACCCAGGACAGGTCCAATGAGCAGTTCTTC. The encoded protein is CATQDRSNEQFF.

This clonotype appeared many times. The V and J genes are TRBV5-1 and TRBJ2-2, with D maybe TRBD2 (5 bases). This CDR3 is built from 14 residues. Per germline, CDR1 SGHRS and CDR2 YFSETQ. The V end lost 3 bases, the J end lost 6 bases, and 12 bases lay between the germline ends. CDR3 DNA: TGCGCCAGCAGCTCGGGATTCCTAGCCGGGGAGCTGTTTTTT. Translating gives CASSSGFLAGELFF.

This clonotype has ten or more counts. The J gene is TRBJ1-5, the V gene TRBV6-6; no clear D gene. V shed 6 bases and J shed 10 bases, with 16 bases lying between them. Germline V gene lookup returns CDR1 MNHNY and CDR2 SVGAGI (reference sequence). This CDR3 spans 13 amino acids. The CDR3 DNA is TGTGCCAGCAGGGCGGAAGGAGCGGCTCCCCAGCATTTT. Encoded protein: CASRAEGAAPQHF.

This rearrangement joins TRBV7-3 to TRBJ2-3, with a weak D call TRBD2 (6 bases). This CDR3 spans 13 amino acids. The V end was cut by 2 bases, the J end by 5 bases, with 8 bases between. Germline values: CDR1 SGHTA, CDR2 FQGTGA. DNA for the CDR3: TGTGCCAGCAGCTTAGCTAGCGAAGATACGCAGTATTTT. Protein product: CASSLASEDTQYF.

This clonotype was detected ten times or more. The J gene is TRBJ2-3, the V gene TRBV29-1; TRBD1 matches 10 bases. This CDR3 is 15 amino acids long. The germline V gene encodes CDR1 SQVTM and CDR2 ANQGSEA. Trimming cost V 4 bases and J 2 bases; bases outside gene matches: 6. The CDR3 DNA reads TGCAGCGTTGTACGGGACAGGGGACTCACAGATACGCAGTATTTT. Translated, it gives CSVVRDRGLTDTQYF.

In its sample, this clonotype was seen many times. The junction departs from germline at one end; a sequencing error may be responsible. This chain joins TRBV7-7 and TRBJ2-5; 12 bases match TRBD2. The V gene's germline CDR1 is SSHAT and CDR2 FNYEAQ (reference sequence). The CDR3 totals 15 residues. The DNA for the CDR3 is TGTGCTAGCAGCCCTAGCGGGGGGGCAGGAGAGACCCAGTACTTC. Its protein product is CASSPSGGAGETQYF.

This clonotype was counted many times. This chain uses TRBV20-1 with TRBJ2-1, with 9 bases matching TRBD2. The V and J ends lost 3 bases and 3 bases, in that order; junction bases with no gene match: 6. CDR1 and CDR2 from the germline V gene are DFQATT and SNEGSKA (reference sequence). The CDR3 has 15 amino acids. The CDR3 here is CSASIAGVLYNEQFF. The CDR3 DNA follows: TGCAGTGCTAGTATAGCGGGAGTGCTCTACAATGAGCAGTTCTTC.

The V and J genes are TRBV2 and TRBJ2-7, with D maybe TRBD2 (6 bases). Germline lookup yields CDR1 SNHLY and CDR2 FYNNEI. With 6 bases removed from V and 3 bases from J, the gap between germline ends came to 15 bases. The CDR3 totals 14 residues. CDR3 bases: TGTGCCAGCAGGGGGAGGAGGACTGACTACGAGCAGTACTTC. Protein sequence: CASRGRRTDYEQYF.

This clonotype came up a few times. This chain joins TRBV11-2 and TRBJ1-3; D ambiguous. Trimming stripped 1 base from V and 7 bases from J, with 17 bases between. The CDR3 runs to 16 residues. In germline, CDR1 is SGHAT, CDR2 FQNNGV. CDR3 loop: CASSLVRGGRRNTIYF. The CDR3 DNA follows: TGTGCCAGCAGCTTAGTCCGGGGAGGCCGTCGTAACACCATATATTTT. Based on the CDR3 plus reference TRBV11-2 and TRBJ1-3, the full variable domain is EAGVAQSPRYKIIEKRQSVAFWCNPISGHATLYWYQQILGQGPKLLIQFQNNGVVDDSQLPKDRFSAERLKGVDSTLKIQPAKLEDSAVYLCASSLVRGGRRNTIYFGEGSWLTVV.

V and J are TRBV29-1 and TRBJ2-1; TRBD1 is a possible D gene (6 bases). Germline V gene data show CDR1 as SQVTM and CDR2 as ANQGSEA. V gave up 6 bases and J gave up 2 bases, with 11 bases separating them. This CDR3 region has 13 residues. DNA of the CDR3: TGCAGCGTCGACAGGCCGCCCTACAATGAGCAGTTCTTC. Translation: CSVDRPPYNEQFF.

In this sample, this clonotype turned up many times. CDR3 sequence: CASRRGTDTQYF. In DNA, the CDR3 is TGTGCCAGCCGCAGGGGCACAGATACGCAGTATTTT. The rearrangement uses TRBV3-1 and TRBJ2-3; TRBD1 might be the D (5 bases). The CDR3 is made up of 12 amino acids. V shed 8 bases and J shed 1 base, with 7 bases lying between them. The germline gives CDR1 LGHDT, CDR2 YNNKEL (reference sequence).

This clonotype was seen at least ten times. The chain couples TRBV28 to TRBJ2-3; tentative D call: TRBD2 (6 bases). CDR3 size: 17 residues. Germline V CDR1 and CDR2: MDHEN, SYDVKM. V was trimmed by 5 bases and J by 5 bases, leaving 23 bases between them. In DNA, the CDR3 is TGTGCCAGCAGTCTCCGGGGAGGTAGCGGAGAGGGAGATACGCAGTATTTT. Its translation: CASSLRGGSGEGDTQYF.